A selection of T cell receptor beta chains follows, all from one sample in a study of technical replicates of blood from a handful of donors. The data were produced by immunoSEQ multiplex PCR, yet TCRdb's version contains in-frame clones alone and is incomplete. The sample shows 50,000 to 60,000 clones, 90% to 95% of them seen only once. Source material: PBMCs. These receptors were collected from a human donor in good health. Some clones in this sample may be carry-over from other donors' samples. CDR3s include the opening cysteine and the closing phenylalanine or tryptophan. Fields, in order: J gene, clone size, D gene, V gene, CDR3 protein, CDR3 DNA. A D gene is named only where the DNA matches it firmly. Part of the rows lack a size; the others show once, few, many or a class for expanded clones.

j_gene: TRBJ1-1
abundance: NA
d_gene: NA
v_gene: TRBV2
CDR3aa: CASREGDWTEAFF
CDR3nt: TGTGCCAGCAGGGAGGGAGACTGGACTGAAGCTTTCTTT

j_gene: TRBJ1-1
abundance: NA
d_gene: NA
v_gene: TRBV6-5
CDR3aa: CASSTQGPEAFF
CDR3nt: TGTGCCAGCAGTACTCAGGGGCCTGAAGCTTTCTTT

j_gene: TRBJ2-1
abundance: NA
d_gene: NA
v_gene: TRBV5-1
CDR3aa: CASSLVRTYINEQFF
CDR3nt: TGCGCCAGCAGCTTGGTTAGGACTTACATCAATGAGCAGTTCTTC

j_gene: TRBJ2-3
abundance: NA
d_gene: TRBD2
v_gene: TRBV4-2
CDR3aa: CASSQATSENTDTQYF
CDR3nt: TGTGCCAGCAGCCAAGCCACTAGCGAAAACACAGATACGCAGTATTTT

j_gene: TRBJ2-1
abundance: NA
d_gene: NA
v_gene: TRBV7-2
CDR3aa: CASSLAPTEQFF
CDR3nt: TGTGCCAGCAGCTTAGCCCCTACTGAGCAGTTCTTC

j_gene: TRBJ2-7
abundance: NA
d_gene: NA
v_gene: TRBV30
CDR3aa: CAWSRGGSYEQYF
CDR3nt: TGTGCCTGGAGCCGGGGTGGGTCCTACGAGCAGTACTTC

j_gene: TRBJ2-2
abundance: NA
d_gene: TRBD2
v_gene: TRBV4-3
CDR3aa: CASSPIAGGQAGELFF
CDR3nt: TGCGCCAGCAGCCCGATAGCGGGAGGGCAGGCCGGGGAGCTGTTTTTT

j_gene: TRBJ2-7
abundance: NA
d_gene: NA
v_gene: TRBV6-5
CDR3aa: CASSYSDSYEQYF
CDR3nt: TGTGCCAGCAGTTACTCCGACAGCTACGAGCAGTACTTC

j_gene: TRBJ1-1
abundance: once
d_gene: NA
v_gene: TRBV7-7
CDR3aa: CASSLGQNTEAFF
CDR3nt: TGTGCCAGCAGCTTAGGGCAGAACACTGAAGCTTTCTTT

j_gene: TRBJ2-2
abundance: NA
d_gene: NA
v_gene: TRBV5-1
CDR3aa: CASIPDSRTGELFF
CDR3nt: TGCGCCAGCATCCCGGACAGTCGCACCGGGGAGCTGTTTTTT

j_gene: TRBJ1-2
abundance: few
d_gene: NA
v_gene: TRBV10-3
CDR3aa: CATVKANRKVYGYTF
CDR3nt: TGTGCCACGGTGAAAGCTAACAGGAAAGTCTATGGCTACACCTTC

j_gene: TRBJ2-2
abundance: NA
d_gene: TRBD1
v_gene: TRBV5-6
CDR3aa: CASSFGTGDFGELFF
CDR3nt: TGTGCCAGCAGCTTTGGGACAGGGGATTTCGGGGAGCTGTTTTTT

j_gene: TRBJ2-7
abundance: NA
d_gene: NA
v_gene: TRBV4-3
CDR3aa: CASSQDLGSPYEQYF
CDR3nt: TGCGCCAGCAGCCAAGATCTCGGGAGCCCCTACGAGCAGTACTTC

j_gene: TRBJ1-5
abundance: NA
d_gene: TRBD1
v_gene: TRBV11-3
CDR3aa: CASSLACIDRVRPQHF
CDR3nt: TGTGCCAGCAGCTTAGCCTGTATCGACAGGGTAAGGCCCCAGCATTTT

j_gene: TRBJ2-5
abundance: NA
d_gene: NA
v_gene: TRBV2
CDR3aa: CASSESVETQYF
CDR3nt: TGTGCCAGCAGTGAATCCGTCGAGACCCAGTACTTC

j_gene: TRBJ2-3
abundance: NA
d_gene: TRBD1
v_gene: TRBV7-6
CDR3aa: CASSPGQSTDTQYF
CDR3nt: TGTGCCAGCAGCCCGGGACAGAGCACAGATACGCAGTATTTT

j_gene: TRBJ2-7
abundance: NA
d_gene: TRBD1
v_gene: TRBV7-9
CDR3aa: CASSLHSGTAPYEQYF
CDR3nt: TGTGCCAGCAGCCTTCATTCCGGGACAGCACCCTACGAGCAGTACTTC

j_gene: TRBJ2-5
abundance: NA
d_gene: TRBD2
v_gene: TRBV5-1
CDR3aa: CASKSVAGGLEAQYF
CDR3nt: TGCGCCAGCAAATCGGTAGCGGGGGGCCTCGAGGCCCAGTACTTC

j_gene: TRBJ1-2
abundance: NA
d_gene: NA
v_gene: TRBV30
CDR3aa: CAWSALQGGGYTF
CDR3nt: TGTGCCTGGAGTGCCCTCCAGGGTGGAGGCTACACCTTC

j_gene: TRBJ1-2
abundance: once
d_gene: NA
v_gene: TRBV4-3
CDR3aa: CASSQDPQGAIYGYTF
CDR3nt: TGCGCCAGCAGCCAAGATCCCCAGGGTGCGATATATGGCTACACCTTC

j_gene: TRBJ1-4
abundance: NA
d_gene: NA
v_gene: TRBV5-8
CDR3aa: CASSFGVATHNEKLFF
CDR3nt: TGTGCCAGCAGCTTTGGAGTGGCGACCCACAATGAAAAACTGTTTTTT

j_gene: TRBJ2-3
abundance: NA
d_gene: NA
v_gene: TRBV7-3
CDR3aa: CASSLSQRTDTQYF
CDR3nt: TGTGCCAGCAGCTTAAGTCAGAGGACAGATACGCAGTATTTT

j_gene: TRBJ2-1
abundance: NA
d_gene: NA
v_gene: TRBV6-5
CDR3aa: CASSRLVSEYNEQFF
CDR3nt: TGTGCCAGCAGCCGACTAGTTTCGGAATACAATGAGCAGTTCTTC

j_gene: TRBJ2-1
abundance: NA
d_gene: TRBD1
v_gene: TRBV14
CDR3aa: CASSQVFRGPKGNEQFF
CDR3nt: TGTGCCAGCAGCCAAGTTTTCAGGGGGCCAAAGGGCAATGAGCAGTTCTTC

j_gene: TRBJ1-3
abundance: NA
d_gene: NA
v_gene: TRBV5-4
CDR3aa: CASSYTGLISGNTIYF
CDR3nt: TGTGCCAGCAGCTACACGGGACTGATCTCTGGAAACACCATATATTTT

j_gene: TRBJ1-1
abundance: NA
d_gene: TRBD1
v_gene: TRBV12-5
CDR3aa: CASGLTFRGAFF
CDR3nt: TGTGCTAGTGGTTTGACGTTCAGGGGGGCTTTCTTT

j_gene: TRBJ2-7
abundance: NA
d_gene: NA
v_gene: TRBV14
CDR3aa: CASSHRLTYEQYF
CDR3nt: TGTGCCAGCAGCCATAGATTGACCTACGAGCAGTACTTC

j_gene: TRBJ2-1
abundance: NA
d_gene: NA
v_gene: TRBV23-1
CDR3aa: CASKGHGTTTYNEQFF
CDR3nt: TGCGCCAGCAAAGGTCACGGGACAACGACCTACAATGAGCAGTTCTTC

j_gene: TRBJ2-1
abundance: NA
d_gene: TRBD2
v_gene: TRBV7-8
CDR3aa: CASSLGLAGGSEQFF
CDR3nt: TGTGCCAGCAGCTTGGGACTAGCGGGAGGGAGTGAGCAGTTCTTC

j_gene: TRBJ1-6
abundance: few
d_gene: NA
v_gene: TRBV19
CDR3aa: CASSPRRDGSPLHF
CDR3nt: TGTGCCAGTAGCCCGCGGAGAGATGGATCACCCCTCCACTTT

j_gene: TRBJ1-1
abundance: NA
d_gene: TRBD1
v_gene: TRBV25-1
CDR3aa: CASSEWKGGPTEAFF
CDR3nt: TGTGCCAGCAGTGAATGGAAAGGGGGCCCGACTGAAGCTTTCTTT

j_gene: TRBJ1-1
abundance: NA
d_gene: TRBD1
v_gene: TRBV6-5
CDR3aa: CASSYSGQVRTEAFF
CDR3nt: TGTGCCAGCAGTTACTCGGGACAGGTGCGCACTGAAGCTTTCTTT

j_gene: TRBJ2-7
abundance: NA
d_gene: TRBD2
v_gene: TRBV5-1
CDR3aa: CASSLALAGEQYF
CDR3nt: TGCGCCAGCAGCTTGGCACTAGCGGGGGAGCAGTACTTC

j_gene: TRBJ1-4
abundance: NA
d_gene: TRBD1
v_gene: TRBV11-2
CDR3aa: CASSLTTGINEKLFF
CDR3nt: TGTGCCAGCAGCTTAACGACAGGGATTAATGAAAAACTGTTTTTT

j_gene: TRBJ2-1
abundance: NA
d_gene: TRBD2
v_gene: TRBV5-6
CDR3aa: CASSKLSGNEQFF
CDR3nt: TGTGCCAGCAGCAAACTTAGCGGGAATGAGCAGTTCTTC

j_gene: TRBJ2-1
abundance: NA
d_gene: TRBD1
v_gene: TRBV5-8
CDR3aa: CASSLTGGRNEQFF
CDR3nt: TGTGCCAGCAGCTTGACAGGGGGGCGGAATGAGCAGTTCTTC

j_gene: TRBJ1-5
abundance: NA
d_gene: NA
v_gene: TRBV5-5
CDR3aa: CASTRGSNQPQHF
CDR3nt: TGTGCCAGCACCCGGGGTAGCAATCAGCCCCAGCATTTT

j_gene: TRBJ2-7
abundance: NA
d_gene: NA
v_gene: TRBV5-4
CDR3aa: CASSGEAWEQYF
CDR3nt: TGTGCCAGCAGCGGGGAGGCTTGGGAGCAGTACTTC

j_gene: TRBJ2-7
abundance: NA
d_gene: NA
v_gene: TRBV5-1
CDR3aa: CASSLAGQYSYEQYF
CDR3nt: TGCGCCAGCAGCTTGGCGGGTCAGTACTCCTACGAGCAGTACTTC

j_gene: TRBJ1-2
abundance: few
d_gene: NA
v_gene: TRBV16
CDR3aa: CASSQSARRTGYTF
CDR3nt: TGTGCCAGCAGCCAATCGGCCAGGCGAACGGGCTACACCTTC

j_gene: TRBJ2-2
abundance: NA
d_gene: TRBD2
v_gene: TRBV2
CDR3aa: CASSVLAGNTGELFF
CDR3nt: TGTGCCAGCAGTGTCTTAGCGGGGAACACCGGGGAGCTGTTTTTT

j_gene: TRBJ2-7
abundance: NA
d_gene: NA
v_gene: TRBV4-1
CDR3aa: CASSRDSSSYEQYF
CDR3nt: TGCGCCAGCAGCCGCGACAGTAGCTCCTACGAGCAGTACTTC

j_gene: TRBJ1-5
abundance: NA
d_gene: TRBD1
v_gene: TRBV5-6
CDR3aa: CASSLYRGRLQPQHF
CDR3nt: TGTGCCAGCAGCTTGTACAGGGGGCGCCTGCAGCCCCAGCATTTT

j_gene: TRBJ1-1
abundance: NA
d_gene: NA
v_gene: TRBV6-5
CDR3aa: CASNRQIETEAFF
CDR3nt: TGTGCCAGCAACCGACAGATTGAGACTGAAGCTTTCTTT

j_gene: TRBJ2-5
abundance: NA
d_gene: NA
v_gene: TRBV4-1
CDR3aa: CASSPRDWQETQYF
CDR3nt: TGCGCCAGCAGCCCCCGGGATTGGCAAGAGACCCAGTACTTC

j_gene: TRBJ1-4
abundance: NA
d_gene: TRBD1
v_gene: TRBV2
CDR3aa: CASSRQGAGEKLFF
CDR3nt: TGTGCCAGCAGTCGACAGGGGGCGGGTGAAAAACTGTTTTTT

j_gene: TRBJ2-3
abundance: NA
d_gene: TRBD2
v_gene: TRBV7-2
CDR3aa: CASSLVGTSGNTDTQYF
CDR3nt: TGTGCCAGCAGCTTAGTAGGGACTAGCGGGAATACAGATACGCAGTATTTT

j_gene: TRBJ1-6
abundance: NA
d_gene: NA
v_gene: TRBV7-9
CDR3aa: CASSERPAGRLNSPLHF
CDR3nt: TGTGCCAGCAGCGAACGCCCCGCGGGCAGGCTAAATTCACCCCTCCACTTT

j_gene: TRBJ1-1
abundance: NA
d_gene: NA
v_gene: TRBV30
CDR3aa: CAWVTMGVAEAFF
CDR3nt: TGTGCCTGGGTCACTATGGGTGTCGCTGAAGCTTTCTTT

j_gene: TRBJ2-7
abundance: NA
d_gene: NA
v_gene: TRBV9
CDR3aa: CASSVGTGTYEQYF
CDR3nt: TGTGCCAGCAGCGTAGGCACAGGTACCTACGAGCAGTACTTC

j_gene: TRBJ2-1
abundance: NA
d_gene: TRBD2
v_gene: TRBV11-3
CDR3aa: CASSLGTSGGGTYNEQFF
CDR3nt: TGTGCCAGCAGCTTAGGGACTAGCGGAGGAGGTACGTACAATGAGCAGTTCTTC

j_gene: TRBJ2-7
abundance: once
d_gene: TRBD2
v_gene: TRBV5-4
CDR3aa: CASSRRLAFNDEQYF
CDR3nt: TGTGCCAGCAGCAGAAGACTAGCGTTTAACGACGAGCAGTACTTC

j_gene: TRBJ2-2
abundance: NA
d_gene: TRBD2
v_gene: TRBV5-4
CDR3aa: CASTPRGGSAGELFF
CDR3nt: TGTGCCAGCACCCCTCGGGGGGGAAGCGCCGGGGAGCTGTTTTTT